The clone carrying this T cell receptor (beta chain) has only one observation. Its antigen is still unknown. CDR3 length: 14 residues. From germline, CDR1 is LNHDA and CDR2 SQIVND (reference sequence). V was clipped by 8 bases and J by 0 bases, with 11 bases between them. Repertoires were generated with immunoSEQ multiplex PCR, while TCRdb's copy carries only in-frame clones and drops some. Counted here are about 350,000 clones, 65% to 90% occurring once; the ten biggest clones make up 9.5% to 12%. The data stem from a study of Ad26.COV2.S vaccination and SARS-CoV-2 variants. For the study at large: Ad26.COV2.S shots went into the muscle once or twice, 56 days apart.

Study outcomes and limitations: Estimates derived from TCR breadth and depth analyses may have underestimated total T cell responses. Once vaccination had occurred, spike-specific CD8+ and CD4+ T cell responses reportedly showed substantial breadth. With respect to non-spike TCR breadth, vaccine and placebo recipients were similar.

Treatment here: roughly 20 received Ad26.COV2.S at low or high dose, single or two shots; five or six received placebo; per-sample allocation not given. The investigators took samples on day 63 after the first vaccine or placebo injection. Material: peripheral blood, obtained in a trial of Ad26.COV2.S vaccine versus placebo. The sequence came from a person aged 18-60 years who received the Ad26.COV2.S COVID-19 vaccine or a placebo. V gene TRBV19 combines with J gene TRBJ1-3, with no clear D. As DNA, the CDR3 is TGTGCCAGTTACGGACTTTACTCTGGAAACACCATATATTTT. Translated, it gives CASYGLYSGNTIYF.